These 21 T cell receptor beta chains were all obtained from the same sample, sequenced in a study of T cell changes during pregnancy in multiple sclerosis. Method: immunoSEQ multiplex PCR; TCRdb's copy keeps in-frame clones and lacks some. Among 130,000 or so clones listed, under 95% were seen once. The sample was peripheral blood, taken before pregnancy. The receptors originated from a female donor with multiple sclerosis, enrolled in a pregnancy study.

The chain joins TRBV4-1 to TRBJ1-1; the D gene is possibly TRBD1 (6 bases). The CDR3 totals 14 residues. Germline-derived CDR1 and CDR2 are MGHRA and YSYEKL. Trimming removed 4 bases at V and 7 bases at J, with 16 bases between. In DNA form, the CDR3 reads TGCGCCAGCAGCCTAATACCCCAGGACAGTGAAGCTTTCTTT. This gives the protein CASSLIPQDSEAFF.

The gene calls are TRBV30 and TRBJ2-3, with 9 bases aligning to TRBD2. The CDR3 contains 17 residues. The junction had 12 bases not matched to a gene; V was cut back by 5 bases and J by 0 bases. Germline CDR1 is GTSNPN and CDR2 is SVGIG (reference sequence). The CDR3 region is CAWGSSGILPSTDTQYF. The CDR3 nucleotides read TGTGCCTGGGGGTCTAGCGGGATCCTACCTAGCACAGATACGCAGTATTTT. Variable domain in full (rest from reference TRBV30 and TRBJ2-3): SQTIHQWPATLVQPVGSPLSLECTVEGTSNPNLYWYRQAAGRGLQLLFYSVGIGQISSEVPQNLSASRPQDRQFILSSKKLLLSDSGFYLCAWGSSGILPSTDTQYFGPGTRLTVL.

The chain recombines TRBV14 with TRBJ1-1; D is uncertain. Trimming stripped 5 bases from V and 7 bases from J, with 14 bases between. The V gene's germline CDR1 is SGHDN and CDR2 FVKESK. The CDR3 is 13 residues long. Written as DNA, the CDR3 is TGTGCCAGCAGCTTTAGGAGGGCAGGTGAAGCTTTCTTT. Protein sequence: CASSFRRAGEAFF.

The chain joins TRBV19 to TRBJ1-1; D is perhaps TRBD1 (6 bases). Germline CDR1 LNHDA, CDR2 SQIVND (reference sequence). CDR3 length: 15 amino acids. V lost 2 bases, J lost 0 bases, and 10 bases lay in between. CDR3 bases: TGTGCCAGTAGTATAACACAGGGTTTGAACACTGAAGCTTTCTTT. Translation: CASSITQGLNTEAFF.

V is TRBV6-5 and J is TRBJ1-1; tentatively, D is TRBD1 (5 bases). CDR3 length: 14 residues. Looked up from germline, CDR1 is MNHEY and CDR2 is SVGAGI. Trimming left V 5 bases short and J 4 bases short, with 14 bases between. CDR3 sequence (DNA): TGTGCCAGCAGTGACTGGGGCGATGGCACTGAAGCTTTCTTT. Its translation: CASSDWGDGTEAFF.

This clone was picked up one time. The chain uses TRBV27 and TRBJ1-2, with D perhaps matching TRBD1 (6 bases). V lost 6 bases and J 8 bases, leaving 16 bases between the germline ends. CDR3 length: 13 residues. Germline loops: CDR1 MNHEY, CDR2 SMNVEV (reference sequence). CDR3 in amino acids: CASRTGREGGYTF. Written as DNA, the CDR3 is TGTGCCAGCAGGACAGGCCGCGAGGGAGGCTACACCTTC.

This chain connects TRBV11-2 to TRBJ2-5; D is possibly TRBD1 (6 bases). Trimming took 5 bases from V and 1 from J, leaving 11 bases between them. The length of the CDR3 is 14 residues. Germline V gives CDR1 SGHAT, CDR2 FQNNGV. The CDR3 coding sequence is TGTGCCAGCAGCCAGGGACATACCCAAGAGACCCAGTACTTC. Its translation is CASSQGHTQETQYF.

This chain uses TRBV5-4 with TRBJ2-7; a possible D gene is TRBD2 (5 bases). Trimming stripped 2 bases from V and 3 bases from J, with 9 bases between. CDR1 SGHNT and CDR2 YYREEE come from the germline V gene (reference sequence). The CDR3 spans 13 residues. As DNA, the CDR3 is TGTGCCAGCAGCTTTATCGAGGGCTACGAGCAGTACTTC. Translation: CASSFIEGYEQYF.

J is TRBJ2-4 and V is TRBV6-8, with 8 nucleotides matching TRBD2. Germline V lookup: CDR1 MNHGY, CDR2 SAAAGT. J was trimmed by 3 bases and V by 10 bases; bases with no gene match: 14. This CDR3 is built from 16 residues. CDR3 nucleotides: TGTGCCATCTACTCAATTATAACTAGCGGCAAAAACATTCAGTACTTC. Translating gives CAIYSIITSGKNIQYF.

The chain couples TRBV7-9 to TRBJ2-1; D not certain. The ends were cut back, 5 bases at V and 5 bases at J, with 19 bases in the middle. Per the germline V gene, CDR1 is SEHNR and CDR2 is FQNEAQ (reference sequence). The CDR3 length is 16 residues. The CDR3 region has the DNA TGTGCCAGCAGCCCCCGCGGAAGGCGGCGTGACAATGAGCAGTTCTTC. This translates into CASSPRGRRRDNEQFF.

The chain combines TRBV15 with TRBJ1-5, with D uncertain. V lost 2 bases, J lost 1 base, and 15 bases lay in between. This CDR3 is 17 amino acids long. CDR1 is LNHNV, CDR2 YYDKDF, per germline (reference sequence). The CDR3 sequence is CATSRSPTGRSNQPQHF. The CDR3 DNA is TGTGCCACCAGCAGAAGCCCAACGGGTAGAAGCAATCAGCCCCAGCATTTT.

V and J are TRBV5-6 and TRBJ1-1, with TRBD1 as a possible D gene (6 bases). CDR1 is SGHDT and CDR2 is YYEEEE in the germline V gene. The ends were cut back, 4 bases at V and 1 base at J, with 14 bases in the middle. The CDR3 extends over 15 amino acids. The DNA of the CDR3 is TGTGCCAGCAGCCGCGGGGGGCTCCCGAACACTGAAGCTTTCTTT. It translates to CASSRGGLPNTEAFF.

The sample holds one count of this clone. The chain uses TRBV5-6 and TRBJ2-7; TRBD2 matches at 8 bases. The CDR3 runs to 13 residues. After removal of 4 bases from V and 6 bases from J, the junction contained 6 bases not matched to a gene. The germline CDR1 and CDR2 sequences are SGHDT and YYEEEE. For the CDR3, the DNA is TGTGCCAGCAGCCCCGGGACTAGAGCCGAGCAGTACTTC. Encoded protein: CASSPGTRAEQYF.

In its sample, this clone was seen once. The chain recombines TRBV19 with TRBJ1-2; possibly TRBD1 for D (5 bases). This CDR3 has 12 residues. Germline CDR1 LNHDA, CDR2 SQIVND (reference sequence). Trimming took 7 bases from V and 1 from J, leaving 7 bases between them. The CDR3 reads CASTGFNYGYTF. The CDR3 DNA sequence: TGTGCCAGTACAGGGTTTAACTATGGCTACACCTTC. The full variable domain, rest sourced from reference TRBV19 and TRBJ1-2, is DGGITQSPKYLFRKEGQNVTLSCEQNLNHDAMYWYRQDPGQGLRLIYYSQIVNDFQKGDIAEGYSVSREKKESFPLTVTSAQKNPTAFYLCASTGFNYGYTFGSGTRLTVV.

This clone was observed once. The J gene is TRBJ1-3, the V gene TRBV5-4, with 7 bases identical to TRBD1. Germline V gives CDR1 SGHNT, CDR2 YYREEE (reference sequence). The CDR3 totals 13 residues. V dropped 5 bases and J dropped 4; count of bases not matched to a gene: 3. The CDR3 reads CASRPGQGNTIYF. In DNA, the CDR3 is TGTGCCAGCAGACCGGGACAGGGAAACACCATATATTTT.

CDR3: CASSYRRVHSGNTIYF. As DNA, the CDR3 is TGTGCCAGCAGCTACCGCCGGGTTCACTCTGGAAACACCATATATTTT. The V and J genes are TRBV7-4 and TRBJ1-3; D gene ambiguous. Germline assignment: CDR1 SGHVT and CDR2 SQSDAQ. Trimming shortened V by 4 bases and J by 0 bases, and 13 bases separated the two germline ends. This CDR3 comprises 16 residues.

This sequence joins TRBV15 and TRBJ2-5, with 8 positions matching TRBD2. From germline, CDR1 is LNHNV and CDR2 YYDKDF (reference sequence). V dropped 1 base and J dropped 4; count of bases not matched to a gene: 2. CDR3 length: 14 amino acids. The CDR3 region is CATSRAAGAETQYF. The CDR3 DNA reads as TGTGCCACCAGCAGAGCAGCGGGAGCAGAGACCCAGTACTTC.

V gene TRBV7-9 combines with J gene TRBJ1-4, with D possibly TRBD1 on 5 matching bases. The CDR3 sequence is 16 residues long. Between the trimmed V and J ends, which lost 1 base and 4 bases, there was a span of 13 bases. Germline V lookup: CDR1 SEHNR, CDR2 FQNEAQ (reference sequence). This chain's CDR3 is CASSLEIRQRNEKLFF. For the CDR3, the DNA is TGTGCCAGCAGCTTAGAAATCCGACAGCGTAATGAAAAACTGTTTTTT.

The chain recombines TRBV19 with TRBJ2-5; 8 nucleotides agree with TRBD1. From germline, CDR1 is LNHDA and CDR2 SQIVND (reference sequence). The CDR3 covers 15 residues. The ends lost 3 bases at V and 2 bases at J; junction bases unmatched: 5. CDR3 residues: CASSIGQGIQETQYF. Here the CDR3 DNA reads TGTGCCAGTAGTATCGGACAGGGAATTCAAGAGACCCAGTACTTC. The variable domain in full, completed from reference TRBV19 and TRBJ2-5, reads DGGITQSPKYLFRKEGQNVTLSCEQNLNHDAMYWYRQDPGQGLRLIYYSQIVNDFQKGDIAEGYSVSREKKESFPLTVTSAQKNPTAFYLCASSIGQGIQETQYFGPGTRLLVL.

This clone was detected only once. The V and J genes are TRBV6-5 and TRBJ2-2; D is perhaps TRBD1 (6 bases). The germline V and J ends were trimmed by 2 bases and 4 bases, with 14 bases remaining between them. The length of the CDR3 is 16 residues. Germline values: CDR1 MNHEY, CDR2 SVGAGI. The CDR3 loop is CASSYLAGVVTGELFF. CDR3 nucleotides: TGTGCCAGCAGTTACCTTGCAGGGGTGGTCACCGGGGAGCTGTTTTTT.

This rearrangement joins TRBV9 to TRBJ1-3; D gene unclear. V lost 1 base to trimming and J lost 0 bases, with 5 bases between them. Germline assignment: CDR1 SGDLS and CDR2 YYNGEE. CDR3 length: 14 residues. The DNA of the CDR3 is TGTGCCAGCAGCGTAACAGACTCTGGAAACACCATATATTTT. As protein: CASSVTDSGNTIYF.